This T cell receptor (beta chain) was found in a study of immune characterization of retroperitoneal liposarcoma. There are 17 residues in the CDR3. TCRdb reanalysed the PCR reads using MiXCR and keeps one entry per CDR3 protein. The sample lists under 13,000 distinct CDR3 sequences, under 35% occurring once. This clonotype was seen only a few times. The gene calls are TRBV5-3 and TRBJ2-1; 15 bases agree with TRBD2. TRBJ2-7 explains the end of the DNA better; the J call may be wrong. Being an ORF, TRBV5-3 has a function that is uncertain. The sequenced sample consisted of tumor tissue. This clonotype was sampled from a male donor with retroperitoneal liposarcoma. The CDR3 protein is CASSPGTSGGPDYEQYF. The CDR3 DNA reads TGTGCCAGCAGCCCCGGGACTAGCGGGGGGCCGGACTACGAGCAGTACTTC.